These 31 T cell receptor beta chains originate from one sample sequenced in a study of blood T cell repertoires in COVID-19. Produced via immunoSEQ multiplex PCR; TCRdb's table is partial and in-frame only. The sample lists a few hundred thousand clones, 80% to 95% occurring once. The sequenced material came from peripheral blood. The receptors stem from a woman in her 30s with COVID-19, enrolled during active disease.

The V gene is TRBV24-1, the J gene TRBJ2-1; D call uncertain. The CDR3 spans 13 residues. Germline CDR1 reads KGHDR; CDR2 reads SFDVKD. The ends were cut back, 5 bases at V and 4 bases at J, with 8 bases in the middle. Written as DNA, the CDR3 is TGTGCCACCAGTGGGCAAGATTACAATGAGCAGTTCTTC. This gives the protein CATSGQDYNEQFF.

V is TRBV29-1 and J is TRBJ1-1; the D is unclear. Germline CDR1 is SQVTM and CDR2 is ANQGSEA. V gave up 4 bases and J gave up 8 bases, with 11 bases separating them. The CDR3 is 11 amino acids. The CDR3 nucleotides are TGCAGCGTTGGGCCCTCAGCGGAAGCTTTCTTT. As protein: CSVGPSAEAFF.

The chain links TRBV19 to TRBJ2-1, with TRBD2 matching 14 bases. This CDR3 is built from 14 residues. Germline loops: CDR1 LNHDA, CDR2 SQIVND (reference sequence). Trimming removed 7 bases from V and 9 bases from J; junction bases left unmatched: 5. CDR3 nucleotides: TGTGCCAGTACGGGACTAGCGGGAGTAGGTGAGCAGTTCTTC. As protein: CASTGLAGVGEQFF.

The chain is built from TRBV7-2 and TRBJ2-7; a weak D match, TRBD2 (5 bases). This CDR3 is built from 15 residues. The V gene lost 2 bases and the J gene lost 6 bases, with 17 bases spanning the gap. Germline V gene sequence: CDR1 SGHTA, CDR2 FQGNSA. CDR3 in amino acids: CASSLQGSPSVEQYF. CDR3 DNA sequence: TGTGCCAGCAGCTTACAAGGGAGTCCCTCTGTCGAGCAGTACTTC.

The gene calls are TRBV6-4 and TRBJ2-1, with 11 positions matching TRBD2. This CDR3 comprises 16 residues. CDR1 and CDR2 from the germline V gene are MRHNA and SNTAGT. The J segment lost 3 bases and the V segment lost 0 bases, leaving 1 base of the junction unmatched. This CDR3 reads CASSDSGTSGYNEQFF. DNA of the CDR3: TGTGCCAGCAGTGACTCAGGGACTAGCGGCTACAATGAGCAGTTCTTC.

The J gene is TRBJ1-6, the V gene TRBV7-6, with a tentative D call TRBD1 (5 bases). The V and J ends lost 3 bases and 4 bases respectively, with 7 bases between them. Germline V gene sequence: CDR1 SGHVS, CDR2 FNYEAQ. The length of the CDR3 is 14 residues. The CDR3 nucleotides read TGTGCCAGCAGCTTGGGGGGTTATAATTCACCCCTCCACTTT. Amino acid sequence: CASSLGGYNSPLHF.

V is TRBV27 and J is TRBJ2-7; TRBD1 aligns across 7 bases. V was clipped by 8 bases and J by 2 bases; unmatched bases: 6. CDR3 length equals 13 residues. Germline lookup yields CDR1 MNHEY and CDR2 SMNVEV (reference sequence). CDR3 amino acids: CASQRQGPYEQYF. Written as DNA, the CDR3 is TGTGCCAGCCAAAGACAGGGTCCCTACGAGCAGTACTTC.

V usage is TRBV5-4 and J usage is TRBJ1-3, with D possibly TRBD1 on 5 matching bases. The CDR3 is 15 residues long. Germline V lookup: CDR1 SGHNT, CDR2 YYREEE (reference sequence). With 4 bases removed from V and 0 bases from J, the gap between germline ends came to 11 bases. CDR3 in DNA: TGTGCCAGCAGCCGGGACTCTCGCTCTGGAAACACCATATATTTT. It translates to CASSRDSRSGNTIYF.

About this clone: Different DNA sequences within this sample yield the same CDR3. This chain uses TRBV7-2 with TRBJ2-7; 8 nucleotides agree with TRBD2. CDR3 length: 13 amino acids. J gave up 2 bases and V 4 bases, and 1 base lay outside the gene matches. The germline V gene encodes CDR1 SGHTA and CDR2 FQGNSA. The DNA for the CDR3 is TGTGCCAGCAGCTCGGGACTAGCCTACGAGCAGTACTTC. Encoded protein: CASSSGLAYEQYF.

The chain recombines TRBV7-2 with TRBJ2-2, with 9 positions matching TRBD1. The CDR3 has 15 amino acids. V lost 7 bases, J lost 3 bases, and 6 bases stayed unmatched. Per the germline V gene, CDR1 is SGHTA and CDR2 is FQGNSA. The CDR3 spells CASTFGTGYTGELFF. CDR3 nucleotide sequence: TGTGCCAGCACTTTCGGGACAGGGTACACCGGGGAGCTGTTTTTT.

The J gene is TRBJ1-5, the V gene TRBV5-1, with D possibly TRBD1 on 6 matching bases. Germline values: CDR1 SGHRS, CDR2 YFSETQ. The CDR3 is made up of 14 amino acids. V gave up 3 bases and J gave up 6 bases, with 13 bases separating them. The CDR3 protein is CASSWTEGSQPQHF. Written as DNA, the CDR3 is TGCGCCAGCAGCTGGACAGAGGGAAGTCAGCCCCAGCATTTT. Looking up the rest from reference TRBV5-1 and TRBJ1-5 gives the full variable domain: KAGVTQTPRYLIKTRGQQVTLSCSPISGHRSVSWYQQTPGQGLQFLFEYFSETQRNKGNFPGRFSGRQFSNSRSEMNVSTLELGDSALYLCASSWTEGSQPQHFGDGTRLSIL.

The chain employs TRBV18 and TRBJ2-2, with D possibly matching TRBD2 (5 bases). CDR1 and CDR2 (germline): KGHSH, LQKENI. Deletions cut 3 bases from V and 1 base from J, with 15 bases between. The CDR3 has 17 amino acids. CDR3 sequence: CASSPTTAGKNTGELFF. Written as DNA, the CDR3 is TGTGCCAGCTCACCGACTACGGCAGGCAAGAACACCGGGGAGCTGTTTTTT. Together with reference TRBV18 and TRBJ2-2, the CDR3 gives the full variable domain: NAGVMQNPRHLVRRRGQEARLRCSPMKGHSHVYWYRQLPEEGLKFMVYLQKENIIDESGMPKERFSAEFPKEGPSILRIQQVVRGDSAAYFCASSPTTAGKNTGELFFGEGSRLTVL.

The chain employs TRBV9 and TRBJ2-1, with 10 positions matching TRBD2. V gave up 3 bases and J gave up 5 bases; unmatched junction bases: 5. The germline gives CDR1 SGDLS, CDR2 YYNGEE. The CDR3 totals 15 residues. CDR3 DNA: TGTGCCAGCAGCGCGACTAGCGGGCCCCACAATGAGCAGTTCTTC. Amino acids: CASSATSGPHNEQFF.

V gene TRBV6-5 combines with J gene TRBJ2-5, with TRBD2 matching 10 bases. V was clipped by 4 bases and J by 5 bases; unmatched bases: 4. The CDR3 extends over 14 amino acids. Germline assignment: CDR1 MNHEY and CDR2 SVGAGI. CDR3 bases: TGTGCCAGCAGTTTAGCGGGGGGTTGGGAGACCCAGTACTTC. It specifies CASSLAGGWETQYF.

This rearrangement joins TRBV6-1 to TRBJ2-4, with 7 bases fitting TRBD1. J gave up 7 bases and V 2 bases, and 8 bases lay outside the gene matches. The CDR3 is 15 residues long. CDR1 is MNHNS and CDR2 is SASEGT in the germline V gene. Written as DNA, the CDR3 is TGTGCCAGCAGTGAATCTACAGGGGTGGGGAACATTCAGTACTTC. It specifies CASSESTGVGNIQYF.

CDR3 protein: CASSGLAGPGELFF. In DNA form, the CDR3 reads TGCGCCAGCAGCGGACTAGCGGGACCCGGGGAGCTGTTTTTT. The chain has TRBV5-1 and TRBJ2-2, with TRBD2 identical over 12 bases. The junction had 1 base not matched to a gene; V was cut back by 4 bases and J by 6 bases. The CDR3 covers 14 residues. Germline CDR1 and CDR2: SGHRS and YFSETQ.

This clone has just a few counts. The chain has TRBV6-5 and TRBJ1-6; 9 bases fit TRBD1. The J segment lost 7 bases and the V segment lost 4 bases, leaving 2 bases of the junction unmatched. The CDR3 sequence is 14 residues long. CDR1 is MNHEY, CDR2 SVGAGI, per germline. The CDR3 spells CASSFGTGNSPLHF. The CDR3 bases are TGTGCCAGCAGTTTCGGGACAGGGAATTCACCCCTCCACTTT.

This chain connects TRBV3-1 (or the pseudogene TRBV3-2) to TRBJ1-6; 10 bases fit TRBD1. J lost 7 bases, V lost 1 base, and 7 bases had no gene match. CDR3 length: 17 residues. Germline V lookup: CDR1 LGHDT, CDR2 YNNKEL (reference sequence). The CDR3 region is CASSQGDRGRFNSPLHF. The DNA for the CDR3 is TGTGCCAGCAGCCAAGGGGACAGGGGACGATTCAATTCACCCCTCCACTTT.

The V gene is TRBV21-1, the J gene TRBJ1-1. TRBV21-1 is shown as a pseudogene. The CDR3 length is 14 residues. For the CDR3, the DNA is TGTGCCAGCAGCAAAGGAGAGGCGAACACTGAAGCTTTCTTT. Encoded protein: CASSKGEANTEAFF.

In nucleotides, the CDR3 is TGTGCCAGCAGCTTAACAAGCGGGGAGCAGTTCTTC. This translates into CASSLTSGEQFF. J is TRBJ2-1 and V is TRBV7-9, with D possibly matching TRBD2 (6 bases). CDR3 size: 12 residues. CDR1 is SEHNR, CDR2 FQNEAQ, per germline (reference sequence). The V gene lost 2 bases and the J gene lost 10 bases, with 9 bases spanning the gap. Supplemented by reference TRBV7-9 and TRBJ2-1, the full variable domain reads DTGVSQNPRHKITKRGQNVTFRCDPISEHNRLYWYRQTLGQGPEFLTYFQNEAQLEKSRLLSDRFSAERPKGSFSTLEIQRTEQGDSAMYLCASSLTSGEQFFGPGTRLTVL.

The chain carries TRBV7-3 and TRBJ2-2; D gene ambiguous. CDR1 is SGHTA and CDR2 is FQGTGA in the germline V gene. The CDR3 is made up of 15 amino acids. With 5 bases removed from V and 5 bases from J, the gap between germline ends came to 15 bases. CDR3 loop: CASSDALGSTGELFF. In nucleotides, the CDR3 is TGTGCCAGCAGCGACGCTCTCGGGTCTACCGGGGAGCTGTTTTTT.

The genes are TRBV7-9 and TRBJ2-1, with 9 bases fitting TRBD1. CDR3 length: 14 residues. V shed 3 bases, J shed 4 bases, and the junction held 1 base outside the gene matches. Germline lookup yields CDR1 SEHNR and CDR2 FQNEAQ (reference sequence). CDR3 coding DNA: TGTGCCAGCAGCTTTGGGACAGGGTACAATGAGCAGTTCTTC. Translation gives CASSFGTGYNEQFF.

The chain couples TRBV24-1 to TRBJ2-2, with 8 bases lining up with TRBD1. This CDR3 comprises 16 residues. CDR1 KGHDR and CDR2 SFDVKD come from the germline V gene. V trimming: 10 bases; J trimming: 4 bases; junction bases outside the gene matches: 13. CDR3 in amino acids: CATRMTGDIGTGELFF. The CDR3 coding sequence is TGTGCCACTCGGATGACAGGGGATATAGGCACCGGGGAGCTGTTTTTT.

This chain joins TRBV2 and TRBJ1-2, with 7 bases matching TRBD1. CDR1 is SNHLY, CDR2 FYNNEI, per germline. This CDR3 has 13 residues. With V trimmed by 6 bases and J by 8 bases, 9 bases remained unmatched. This CDR3 reads CASRRTGEDGYTF. CDR3 DNA: TGTGCCAGCAGACGGACAGGCGAGGACGGCTACACCTTC. Full variable domain (outside the CDR3, taken from reference TRBV2 and TRBJ1-2): EPEVTQTPSHQVTQMGQEVILRCVPISNHLYFYWYRQILGQKVEFLVSFYNNEISEKSEIFDDQFSVERPDGSNFTLKIRSTKLEDSAMYFCASRRTGEDGYTFGSGTRLTVV.

The CDR3 region is CSVRQLAGLVQFF. The CDR3 nucleotides are TGCAGCGTTCGGCAACTAGCGGGATTGGTGCAGTTCTTC. The genes are TRBV29-1 and TRBJ2-1; 10 nucleotides line up with TRBD2. In germline, CDR1 is SQVTM, CDR2 ANQGSEA. The junction had 10 bases not matched to a gene; V was cut back by 5 bases and J by 12 bases. The CDR3 runs 13 residues.

The chain uses TRBV4-2 and TRBJ2-1, with TRBD2 identical over 11 bases. J lost 4 bases, V lost 4 bases, and 3 bases had no gene match. This CDR3 has 15 amino acids. The germline CDR1 and CDR2 sequences are LGHNA and YNFKEQ. The DNA for the CDR3 is TGTGCCAGCAGCCTAGCGGGAGGGTCTTACAATGAGCAGTTCTTC. The encoded protein is CASSLAGGSYNEQFF.

The V call is TRBV6-6, the J call TRBJ1-3; TRBD1 matches 7 bases. V trimming: 5 bases; J trimming: 4 bases; junction bases outside the gene matches: 11. This CDR3 has 16 residues. The germline V gene has CDR1 MNHNY and CDR2 SVGAGI (reference sequence). In DNA form, the CDR3 reads TGTGCCAGCAGTCCTCCCCTACAGGGGTCAGGAAACACCATATATTTT. Translated, it gives CASSPPLQGSGNTIYF.

The chain employs TRBV24-1 and TRBJ2-7; TRBD2 matches at 12 bases. The CDR3 sequence is 17 residues long. The germline V gene encodes CDR1 KGHDR and CDR2 SFDVKD. The V gene end was trimmed by 2 bases and the J gene end by 3 bases; junction bases not matched to a gene: 7. The CDR3 sequence: CATSDSGLAGKIYEQYF. CDR3 bases: TGTGCCACCAGTGATTCCGGACTAGCGGGGAAGATCTACGAGCAGTACTTC.

The CDR3 bases are TGCAGCGTTGCGAGCGGGAGTGAAGCAGATACGCAGTATTTT. Its protein is CSVASGSEADTQYF. The rearrangement links TRBV29-1 to TRBJ2-3; 8 bases agree with TRBD2. The germline CDR1 and CDR2 sequences are SQVTM and ANQGSEA. V shed 4 bases and J 4 bases; nucleotides not matched to a gene: 7. This CDR3 has 14 residues.

The V call is TRBV11-2, the J call TRBJ1-1; 9 bases are shared with TRBD1. The germline gives CDR1 SGHAT, CDR2 FQNNGV. There are 15 residues in the CDR3. V trimming: 5 bases; J trimming: 4 bases; junction bases outside the gene matches: 8. In DNA, the CDR3 is TGTGCCAGCAGCCATTGGACAGGGGTAGGCACTGAAGCTTTCTTT. Amino acids: CASSHWTGVGTEAFF.

CDR3: CASSDGATSTDTQYF. As DNA, the CDR3 is TGTGCCAGCAGTGACGGAGCTACTAGCACAGATACGCAGTATTTT. The gene calls are TRBV6-1 and TRBJ2-3; D is unclear. Trimming took off 3 bases at V and 0 bases at J, with 10 bases between the two ends. The CDR3 sequence is 15 residues long. CDR1 and CDR2 (germline): MNHNS, SASEGT.